This is a list of T cell receptor beta chains from one sample in a study of identical twins. TCRdb reanalysed the 5' RACE reads using MiXCR and keeps one entry per CDR3 protein. The sample carries some 1,700,000 distinct CDR3 sequences, 32% recorded once. Material for sequencing was cord blood. These receptors originate from a newborn girl in good health. Both conserved end residues are part of each CDR3. The D gene is left open where the match is weak. Part of the rows lack a size; the others show once, few, many or a class for expanded clones.

clone_size: NA; v_call: TRBV2; j_call: TRBJ2-4; d_call: NA; cdr3_aa: CASSDWGDAKNIQYF; cdr3_nt: TGTGCCAGCAGTGATTGGGGGGACGCCAAAAACATTCAGTACTTC
clone_size: NA; v_call: TRBV20-1; j_call: TRBJ2-5; d_call: NA; cdr3_aa: CSARDRFRETQYF; cdr3_nt: TGCAGTGCTAGAGATCGATTCCGAGAGACCCAGTACTTC
clone_size: NA; v_call: TRBV15; j_call: TRBJ2-5; d_call: TRBD1; cdr3_aa: CATSRVDRGLGQYF; cdr3_nt: TGTGCCACCAGCAGAGTAGACAGGGGGCTCGGGCAGTACTTC
clone_size: NA; v_call: TRBV4-2; j_call: TRBJ2-3; d_call: TRBD2; cdr3_aa: CASTMIAGTKDTQYF; cdr3_nt: TGTGCCAGCACGATGATAGCGGGAACTAAGGATACGCAGTATTTT
clone_size: NA; v_call: TRBV25-1; j_call: TRBJ1-5; d_call: TRBD1; cdr3_aa: CASSATGTNQPQHF; cdr3_nt: TGTGCCAGCAGTGCGACAGGGACGAATCAGCCCCAGCATTTT
clone_size: few; v_call: TRBV5-1; j_call: TRBJ2-1; d_call: TRBD2; cdr3_aa: CASSLRLAGPNEQFF; cdr3_nt: TGCGCCAGCAGCTTGAGGCTAGCGGGCCCCAATGAGCAGTTCTTC
clone_size: few; v_call: TRBV5-5; j_call: TRBJ2-3; d_call: TRBD1; cdr3_aa: CASTSGQGETDTQYF; cdr3_nt: TGTGCCAGCACCTCAGGACAGGGCGAAACAGATACGCAGTATTTT
clone_size: NA; v_call: TRBV6-5; j_call: TRBJ2-3; d_call: NA; cdr3_aa: CASSPLMSDPTDTQYF; cdr3_nt: TGTGCCAGCAGTCCTCTCATGAGCGACCCTACAGATACGCAGTATTTT
clone_size: NA; v_call: TRBV5-1; j_call: TRBJ2-5; d_call: TRBD1; cdr3_aa: CASSADRYLQYF; cdr3_nt: TGCGCCAGCAGCGCGGACAGGTACTTGCAGTACTTC
clone_size: few; v_call: TRBV5-1; j_call: TRBJ2-5; d_call: NA; cdr3_aa: CASSPQIGEQYF; cdr3_nt: TGCGCCAGCAGCCCTCAGATAGGTGAGCAGTACTTC
clone_size: once; v_call: TRBV29-1; j_call: TRBJ2-4; d_call: TRBD1; cdr3_aa: CSVLQGQGIQYF; cdr3_nt: TGCAGCGTTCTCCAGGGACAGGGAATTCAGTACTTC
clone_size: NA; v_call: TRBV19; j_call: TRBJ1-1; d_call: NA; cdr3_aa: CASSKGWMNTEAFF; cdr3_nt: TGTGCCAGTAGTAAGGGATGGATGAACACTGAAGCTTTCTTT
clone_size: few; v_call: TRBV20-1; j_call: TRBJ1-1; d_call: NA; cdr3_aa: CSASEGGTEAFF; cdr3_nt: TGCAGTGCTAGTGAAGGGGGCACTGAAGCTTTCTTT
clone_size: NA; v_call: TRBV29-1; j_call: TRBJ1-1; d_call: NA; cdr3_aa: CSSDRNTEAFF; cdr3_nt: TGCAGCTCCGACAGGAACACTGAAGCTTTCTTT
clone_size: many; v_call: TRBV7-2; j_call: TRBJ2-7; d_call: NA; cdr3_aa: CASSVRLDTAYEQYF; cdr3_nt: TGTGCCAGCAGCGTTAGACTAGACACAGCCTACGAGCAGTACTTC
clone_size: NA; v_call: TRBV2; j_call: TRBJ1-2; d_call: NA; cdr3_aa: CASSDPQRPNYGYTF; cdr3_nt: TGTGCCAGCAGTGACCCCCAAAGACCTAACTATGGCTACACCTTC
clone_size: NA; v_call: TRBV20-1; j_call: TRBJ2-1; d_call: TRBD2; cdr3_aa: CSAKKSGGALDEQFF; cdr3_nt: TGCAGTGCTAAGAAAAGCGGGGGGGCATTGGATGAGCAGTTCTTC